This paragraph reports one TCR beta chain. The antigen remains undetermined. The CDR3 runs to 16 residues. Unmatched junction bases numbered 6, after V lost 4 bases and J lost 0 bases. Germline assignment: CDR1 LNHDA and CDR2 SQIVND (reference sequence). Clones were read by immunoSEQ multiplex PCR, and TCRdb kept only the in-frame ones, dropping some. The top ten hold under 4% of the sample, which has some 350,000 clones, around 90% seen once. The data derive from a study of Ad26.COV2.S vaccination and SARS-CoV-2 variants. Broader study findings: The placebo group had lower spike-specific TCR breadth than the vaccine recipients did.

The source was peripheral blood, collected after recovery from COVID-19. The chain uses TRBV19 and TRBJ1-5, with 7 bases that match TRBD1. This receptor was obtained from a human donor who had recovered from COVID-19. The CDR3 sequence: CASSTPGQLSNQPQHF. CDR3 coding DNA: TGTGCCAGTAGTACCCCGGGACAGCTTAGCAATCAGCCCCAGCATTTT.